This T cell receptor beta chain was identified in a study of T cells in Graves' hyperthyroidism and ophthalmopathy. There are 14 residues in the CDR3. V was pared by 2 bases and J by 4 bases, with 9 bases between. The germline V gene has CDR1 MNHNY and CDR2 SVGAGI (reference sequence). It was RNA transcripts that yielded the amplified TCR beta CDR3 regions. First-round RT-PCR of the TCR CDR3 relied on the HTBI primer set. In TCRdb, the multiplex PCR reads were re-called with MiXCR into one record per CDR3 protein. The sample records under 700,000 distinct CDR3 sequences, roughly 50% being singletons. The chain is built from TRBV6-6 and TRBJ1-3; D not certain. Sequencing was carried out using peripheral blood or thyroid tissue (not recorded which). This clonotype originated in a woman under 30 with Graves' hyperthyroidism. The CDR3 here is CASSYDGLGNTIYF. In DNA, the CDR3 is TGTGCCAGCAGTTACGACGGTCTAGGAAACACCATATATTTT.